The clone carrying this T cell receptor beta chain turned up a few times. Its antigen is not known. This entry is derived from a study of T cells after yellow fever vaccination. Study results and caveats: Weaker, the secondary response peaked sooner, at day 5 versus 15. Abundant clonotypes (contaminants from the bulk population) could be present in FACS-sorted repertoires. Post-booster samples contained most primary-vaccination clones (around 95% CD4, about 90% CD8).

For TCR, cDNA came from 5'RACE template switching, which added a universal primer site and UMIs. MiXCR was run by TCRdb on the 5' RACE reads, yielding one entry per CDR3 protein. The table records 230,000 or so distinct CDR3 sequences, approximately 6.3% of them present only once. This CDR3 is built from 11 residues. CDR1 is SEHNR, CDR2 FQNEAQ, per germline (reference sequence). The V end lost 3 bases, the J end lost 6 bases, and 5 bases lay between the germline ends. Sequences were derived from CD4+ T cells sorted from PBMCs, sampled on the day of the yellow fever booster vaccination. The rearrangement joins TRBV7-9 to TRBJ1-2; D gene uncertain. The origin of this receptor is a man between 25 and 39 years old who received the YFV17D yellow fever vaccine. In nucleotides, the CDR3 is TGTGCCAGCAGCTTCGCGGATGGCTACACCTTC. Its protein product is CASSFADGYTF.